A single T cell receptor (beta chain) is shown here with its context. Its antigen is unidentified. The data belong to a study of cytotoxic CD8 clonotypes in ibrutinib-treated CLL. Study-level points and caveats: T-cell clonality at baseline went above that of age-matched healthy donors and rose and fell with circulating CD8+ T-cell counts.

The protocol was immunoSEQ multiplex PCR, while the TCRdb copy is restricted to in-frame clones and leaves out a portion. The sample records around 310,000 clones, more than 65% being singletons. There are 15 residues in the CDR3. The sequencing here drew on PBMCs, taken before ibrutinib treatment. This chain uses TRBV21-1 with TRBJ2-3; TRBD1, the D gene given by the table, was not confirmed from the DNA. TRBV21-1 has pseudogene status. The receptor comes from a human donor with chronic lymphocytic leukemia. CDR3 sequence: CASSKGDSSTDTQYF. In nucleotides, the CDR3 is TGTGCCAGCAGCAAAGGGGACAGTAGCACAGATACGCAGTATTTT.